This TCR beta chain was captured by sequencing in a study of blood T cell repertoires in COVID-19. J lost 4 bases, V lost 5 bases, and 4 bases had no gene match. Germline lookup yields CDR1 SNHLY and CDR2 FYNNEI. The CDR3 spans 15 residues. This clone turned up a few times. This table comes from immunoSEQ multiplex PCR, and its TCRdb copy is limited to in-frame clones, with some not included. The repertoire holds 260,000 or so clones, with roughly four fifths as singletons. This receptor was taken from an elderly woman with COVID-19, enrolled during active disease. This sequence joins TRBV2 and TRBJ2-6; the match to TRBD1 covers 8 bases. The sequenced sample was peripheral blood. The CDR3 DNA reads as TGTGCCAGCAGTTTCCAGGGGGCCGGGGCCAACGTCCTGACTTTC. Its protein is CASSFQGAGANVLTF.